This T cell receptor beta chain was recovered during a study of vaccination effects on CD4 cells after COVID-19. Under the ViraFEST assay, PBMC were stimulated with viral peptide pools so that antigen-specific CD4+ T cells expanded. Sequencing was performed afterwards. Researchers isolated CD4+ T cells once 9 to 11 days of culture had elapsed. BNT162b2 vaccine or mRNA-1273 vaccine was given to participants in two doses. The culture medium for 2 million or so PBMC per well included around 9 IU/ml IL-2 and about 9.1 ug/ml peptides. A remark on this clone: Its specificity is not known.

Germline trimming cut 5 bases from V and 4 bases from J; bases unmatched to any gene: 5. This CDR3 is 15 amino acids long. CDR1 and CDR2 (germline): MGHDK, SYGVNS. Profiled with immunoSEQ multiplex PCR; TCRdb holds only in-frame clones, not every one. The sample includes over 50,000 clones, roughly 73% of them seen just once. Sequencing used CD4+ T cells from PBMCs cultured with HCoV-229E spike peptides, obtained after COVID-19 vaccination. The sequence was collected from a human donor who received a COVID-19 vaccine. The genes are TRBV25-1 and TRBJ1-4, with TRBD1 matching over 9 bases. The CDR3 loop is CASSPRDRVNEKLFF. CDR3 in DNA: TGTGCCAGCAGTCCTCGGGACAGGGTTAATGAAAAACTGTTTTTT.